Listed below are T cell receptor beta chains from one sample, sequenced in a study of T cell repertoires in cytomegalovirus infection. In TCRdb, the reads were re-called with MiXCR into one record per CDR3 protein. The table has about 490,000 distinct CDR3 sequences, around 27% seen once. The sequenced material came from PBMCs. The receptors were gathered from a human donor in good health (CMV status not recorded). Some clones in this sample may be carry-over from other donors' samples. CDR3s include the opening cysteine and the closing phenylalanine or tryptophan.

CDR3 protein: CASETRLASTYEQYF; V gene: TRBV6-2/TRBV6-3; J gene: TRBJ2-7
CDR3 protein: CASRQSLAGHAGQFF; V gene: TRBV11-1; J gene: TRBJ2-1
CDR3 protein: CASSLVRLAGAYEQFF; V gene: TRBV7-9; J gene: TRBJ2-1
CDR3 protein: CASSRDATNEKLFF; V gene: TRBV6-2/TRBV6-3; J gene: TRBJ1-4
CDR3 protein: CASSRRTGLYNQPQHF; V gene: TRBV12-3/TRBV12-4; J gene: TRBJ1-5
CDR3 protein: CASSAIEGTEDTQYF; V gene: TRBV5-4; J gene: TRBJ2-3
CDR3 protein: CASSFERVDNEQFF; V gene: TRBV7-4; J gene: TRBJ2-1
CDR3 protein: CSAGQRTTEQYF; V gene: TRBV29-1; J gene: TRBJ2-7
CDR3 protein: CASSKEAGLAGQTQYF; V gene: TRBV7-8; J gene: TRBJ2-5
CDR3 protein: CASSPGSGVWSNQPQHF; V gene: TRBV7-8; J gene: TRBJ1-5
CDR3 protein: CASSLGGQGADYTF; V gene: TRBV28; J gene: TRBJ1-2
CDR3 protein: CASSLITRGYNEQFF; V gene: TRBV27; J gene: TRBJ2-1
CDR3 protein: CASSSWDRGGRPQHF; V gene: TRBV5-6; J gene: TRBJ1-5
CDR3 protein: CASSLPLDRAPEAFF; V gene: TRBV28; J gene: TRBJ1-1
CDR3 protein: CASSERLAGEQYF; V gene: TRBV7-2; J gene: TRBJ2-7
CDR3 protein: CATSDLPGVDGYTF; V gene: TRBV24-1; J gene: TRBJ1-2
CDR3 protein: CASSSGPGDGYTF; V gene: TRBV7-2; J gene: TRBJ1-2
CDR3 protein: CASSYSIQAGATDTQYF; V gene: TRBV6-5; J gene: TRBJ2-3
CDR3 protein: CASSQCRQRTEAFF; V gene: TRBV23-1; J gene: TRBJ1-1
CDR3 protein: CASSAGTSTNNEQFF; V gene: TRBV7-2; J gene: TRBJ2-1
CDR3 protein: CASSLTGTELGYTF; V gene: TRBV7-3; J gene: TRBJ1-2
CDR3 protein: CASSFPRDESSYNEQFF; V gene: TRBV7-9; J gene: TRBJ2-1
CDR3 protein: CASSANRVSKSPLHF; V gene: TRBV7-2; J gene: TRBJ1-6
CDR3 protein: CASMLNGRGVYEQYF; V gene: TRBV5-6; J gene: TRBJ2-7
CDR3 protein: CASRRTQNTGELFF; V gene: TRBV6-2/TRBV6-3; J gene: TRBJ2-2
CDR3 protein: CASIGLAGATEQFF; V gene: TRBV6-6; J gene: TRBJ2-1
CDR3 protein: CASSQTVTNTEAFF; V gene: TRBV4-1; J gene: TRBJ1-1
CDR3 protein: CASSREDYNEQFF; V gene: TRBV6-6; J gene: TRBJ2-1
CDR3 protein: CASSLGGERADTQYF; V gene: TRBV7-2; J gene: TRBJ2-3
CDR3 protein: CASSQGLAGVGTQYF; V gene: TRBV27; J gene: TRBJ2-3
CDR3 protein: CASSPTPPVTQYF; V gene: TRBV12-3/TRBV12-4; J gene: TRBJ2-5